These T cell receptor beta chains were read from a single sample in a study of blood T cell repertoires in COVID-19. Sequenced by immunoSEQ multiplex PCR; TCRdb stores in-frame clones only, minus some. This sample has about 300,000 clones; about 84% occur once, and the top ten carry 1.5% to 2%. The sequenced sample was peripheral blood. These receptors came from a woman aged 45-60 years with acute or convalescent COVID-19. Both conserved end residues are part of each CDR3. Each record gives: clone size, V gene, CDR3 length, J gene, D gene, CDR3 DNA, CDR3 protein. D genes are given only for firm matches. Clone size is given for some rows only: seen once, a few or many times, or a class if the clone is expanded.

size: .; V: TRBV2; length: 16; J: TRBJ2-7; D: TRBD1; DNA: TGTGCCAGCAGTGGCCTTGGCAGGGGGTTTAGTTACGAGCAGTACTTC; CDR3: CASSGLGRGFSYEQYF
size: few; V: TRBV6-6; length: 15; J: TRBJ1-2; D: TRBD1; DNA: TGTGCCAGCCTAGCCCGGGACAGCAGCCGGAGGGGCTACACCTTC; CDR3: CASLARDSSRRGYTF
size: few; V: TRBV28; length: 15; J: TRBJ1-2; D: TRBD1; DNA: TGTGCCAGCAACTCGTGGGACAGGGAAGGCTATGGCTACACCTTC; CDR3: CASNSWDREGYGYTF
size: .; V: TRBV5-1; length: 14; J: TRBJ1-1; D: .; DNA: TGCGCCAGCAGCCTCCTTGGGGGGTTCACTGAAGCTTTCTTT; CDR3: CASSLLGGFTEAFF
size: .; V: TRBV6-5; length: 13; J: TRBJ2-6; D: .; DNA: TGTGCCAGCAGCCACTCTGGGGCCAACGTCCTGACTTTC; CDR3: CASSHSGANVLTF
size: .; V: TRBV9; length: 15; J: TRBJ1-3; D: .; DNA: TGTGCCAGCAGCTCAACGGACGGGGATGGAAACACCATATATTTT; CDR3: CASSSTDGDGNTIYF
size: .; V: TRBV28; length: 17; J: TRBJ1-5; D: TRBD1; DNA: TGTGCCAGCAGTTTATGGGGGGGGACAGGGTCACATCAGCCCCAGCATTTT; CDR3: CASSLWGGTGSHQPQHF
size: .; V: TRBV7-2; length: 13; J: TRBJ2-7; D: .; DNA: TGTGCCAGCAGCCCCGGGATTGGCTACGAGCAGTACTTC; CDR3: CASSPGIGYEQYF
size: .; V: TRBV5-1; length: 16; J: TRBJ2-1; D: TRBD1; DNA: TGCGCCAGCAGCTCAACAGGGGGTAGGTCCTACAATGAGCAGTTCTTC; CDR3: CASSSTGGRSYNEQFF
size: .; V: TRBV21-1; length: 17; J: TRBJ1-5; D: .; DNA: TGTGCCAGCAGCAAAGTTTTGCAGGCTAAGAGCAATCAGCCCCAGCATTTT; CDR3: CASSKVLQAKSNQPQHF
size: few; V: TRBV19; length: 15; J: TRBJ2-7; D: TRBD1; DNA: TGTGCCAGTAGTATTTGGACAGGGGGCTTGTACGAGCAGTACTTC; CDR3: CASSIWTGGLYEQYF
size: .; V: TRBV15; length: 16; J: TRBJ2-4; D: TRBD1; DNA: TGTGCCACCAGCCGGACAGGTACCATAGCCAAAAACATTCAGTACTTC; CDR3: CATSRTGTIAKNIQYF
size: .; V: TRBV6-2/TRBV6-3; length: 14; J: TRBJ1-1; D: .; DNA: TGTGCCAGCAGCAGCAATTACAGGGCGTCTGAAGCTTTCTTT; CDR3: CASSSNYRASEAFF
size: .; V: TRBV18; length: 20; J: TRBJ1-4; D: .; DNA: TGTGCCAGCTCACCATTTCAACAAAGAGGGACTCTTGCAACTAATGAAAAACTGTTTTTT; CDR3: CASSPFQQRGTLATNEKLFF
size: once; V: TRBV5-1; length: 13; J: TRBJ1-1; D: .; DNA: TGCGCCAGCAGCTTACAGGAGAACACTGAAGCTTTCTTT; CDR3: CASSLQENTEAFF
size: .; V: TRBV28; length: 13; J: TRBJ1-2; D: TRBD1; DNA: TGTGCCAGCAGTTTAGAGGGGGCGCGAGGCTACACCTTC; CDR3: CASSLEGARGYTF
size: .; V: TRBV29-1; length: 10; J: TRBJ2-1; D: .; DNA: TGCAGCGCGATCAGGATCGAGCAGTTCTTC; CDR3: CSAIRIEQFF